Following are 22 T cell receptor beta chains from one sample sequenced in a study of breast tumors, draining lymph nodes, adjacent tissues. TCRdb re-derived calls from the multiplex PCR reads in MiXCR, one entry per CDR3 protein. The sample consists of approximately 210,000 distinct CDR3 sequences, less than 40% of them appearing once. Breast cancer patients provided tissue from their axillary draining lymph nodes. Sequences were obtained from axillary lymph node tissue. The receptor set was obtained from a female donor with breast cancer. Some clones in this sample may be carry-over from other donors' samples.

This clonotype occurred many times. The CDR3 here is CASSYIPPGGTYGYTF. Written as DNA, the CDR3 is TGTGCCAGCAGTTATATTCCCCCGGGGGGCACCTATGGCTACACCTTC. This sequence joins TRBV6-5 and TRBJ1-2; tentatively, D is TRBD1 (6 bases). Germline CDR1 reads MNHEY; CDR2 reads SVGAGI. This CDR3 is 16 amino acids long. V was shortened by 3 bases and J by 4 bases, with 18 bases between the two germline ends.

This clonotype has ten or more counts. This chain uses TRBV12-3 or TRBV12-4 with TRBJ2-7, with D unresolved. Deletions cut 1 base from V and 0 bases from J, with 7 bases between. CDR3 length: 14 amino acids. The CDR3 sequence is CASSLDPFSYEQYF. The CDR3, as DNA: TGTGCCAGCAGTTTAGATCCGTTCTCCTACGAGCAGTACTTC.

There are many counts of this clonotype. The chain recombines TRBV24-1 with TRBJ2-1, with D possibly TRBD1 on 6 matching bases. V was shortened by 7 bases and J by 9 bases, with 9 bases between the two germline ends. This CDR3 is 11 amino acids long. CDR1 is KGHDR, CDR2 SFDVKD, per germline. CDR3 sequence reads: CATSHRAEQFF. The CDR3 nucleotides are TGTGCCACCAGCCACAGGGCTGAGCAGTTCTTC.

This clonotype was observed many times. The CDR3 region has the DNA TGTGCCAGCAGTAGACGGACGAACACCGGGGAGCTGTTTTTT. This translates into CASSRRTNTGELFF. This sequence joins TRBV6-2 or TRBV6-3 and TRBJ2-2; no firm D call. This CDR3 is 14 amino acids long. V lost 5 bases, J lost 0 bases, and 7 bases lay in between. Germline V gives CDR1 MNHEY, CDR2 SVGEGT.

At least ten counts were recorded for this clonotype. CDR3: CASSHKDRDSRSDTQYF. CDR3 in DNA: TGTGCCAGCAGCCACAAGGACCGGGACTCCCGATCAGATACGCAGTATTTT. V is TRBV4-2 and J is TRBJ2-3, with D possibly matching TRBD2 (6 bases). The CDR3 is 17 amino acids. Per the germline V gene, CDR1 is LGHNA and CDR2 is YNFKEQ. V gave up 3 bases and J gave up 4 bases, with 20 bases separating them.

This clonotype was found many times. The chain is built from TRBV12-3 or TRBV12-4 and TRBJ1-2; no reliable D call. V was clipped by 3 bases and J by 1 base, with 6 bases between them. The CDR3 totals 13 residues. CDR3 nucleotides: TGTGCCAGCAGTTTCGGCAGTAACTATGGCTACACCTTC. It translates to CASSFGSNYGYTF.

There are many counts of this clonotype. The V gene is TRBV7-8, the J gene TRBJ1-4; no clear D. This CDR3 spans 14 amino acids. Per germline, CDR1 SGHVS and CDR2 FQNEAQ. Trimming removed 5 bases from V and 7 bases from J, with 14 bases in between. The chain's CDR3 is CASSTLGLGEKLFF. The CDR3 DNA reads TGTGCCAGCAGCACCCTCGGCCTGGGTGAAAAACTGTTTTTT.

By sample fraction, this clonotype is medium-sized (0.01 to 0.1%). The chain joins TRBV20-1 to TRBJ1-6; the D is unclear. Germline CDR1 DFQATT, CDR2 SNEGSKA (reference sequence). V was shortened by 7 bases and J by 5 bases, with 15 bases between the two germline ends. CDR3 length: 14 amino acids. CDR3 nucleotides: TGCAGTGTCGGCCATGGGCAGAATAATTCACCCCTCCACTTT. Protein product: CSVGHGQNNSPLHF.

This clonotype was counted between two and nine times. This clone may be a read error of a much larger clone one base away. The chain has TRBV20-1 and TRBJ2-7; D ambiguous. This CDR3 has 12 residues. Germline CDR1 DFQATT, CDR2 SNEGSKA (reference sequence). The CDR3 sequence is CSARQASYEQCF. CDR3 sequence (DNA): TGCAGTGCTAGGCAGGCTTCCTACGAGCAGTGCTTC.

The chain carries TRBV20-1 and TRBJ1-1; D is uncertain. The germline gives CDR1 DFQATT, CDR2 SNEGSKA (reference sequence). V dropped 2 bases and J dropped 6 bases, with 7 bases sitting between them. The CDR3 runs to 11 residues. Here the CDR3 reads CSARKVPEAFF. CDR3 sequence (DNA): TGCAGTGCTAGAAAAGTCCCTGAAGCTTTCTTT.

This clonotype showed up many times. V usage is TRBV6-1 and J usage is TRBJ2-1, with unresolved D. V lost 7 bases to trimming and J lost 8 bases, with 12 bases between them. CDR1 MNHNS and CDR2 SASEGT come from the germline V gene. This CDR3 spans 12 amino acids. The DNA of the CDR3 is TGTGCCAGCACCCCCGGTTTCGATGAGCAGTTCTTC. Protein product: CASTPGFDEQFF.

In this sample, this clonotype turned up many times. V and J are TRBV9 and TRBJ2-1; D may be TRBD2 (5 bases). The V end lost 0 bases, the J end lost 8 bases, and 12 bases lay between the germline ends. The length of the CDR3 is 14 residues. Germline V gives CDR1 SGDLS, CDR2 YYNGEE. The CDR3 nucleotides are TGTGCCAGCAGCGTAGGGGTTAGTAGCGATGAGCAGTTCTTC. Protein sequence: CASSVGVSSDEQFF. The variable domain in full, completed from reference TRBV9 and TRBJ2-1, reads DSGVTQTPKHLITATGQRVTLRCSPRSGDLSVYWYQQSLDQGLQFLIQYYNGEERAKGNILERFSAQQFPDLHSELNLSSLELGDSALYFCASSVGVSSDEQFFGPGTRLTVL.

Ten or more counts support this clonotype. The V call is TRBV12-5, the J call TRBJ2-1; D call uncertain. Germline CDR1 is LGHNT and CDR2 is FRNRAP. V was cut by 6 bases and J by 7 bases, with 16 bases left in between. There are 14 residues in the CDR3. The DNA of the CDR3 is TGTGCTAGTGGCCCCGGACGGCCGTGGAATGAGCAGTTCTTC. It codes for CASGPGRPWNEQFF. Full variable domain (missing parts from reference TRBV12-5 and TRBJ2-1): DARVTQTPRHKVTEMGQEVTMRCQPILGHNTVFWYRQTMMQGLELLAYFRNRAPLDDSGMPKDRFSAEMPDATLATLKIQPSEPRDSAVYFCASGPGRPWNEQFFGPGTRLTVL.

This clonotype was detected ten times or more. The gene calls are TRBV7-2 and TRBJ2-7; no clear D gene. Trimming took 5 bases from V and 5 from J, leaving 10 bases between them. CDR1 is SGHTA, CDR2 FQGNSA, per germline. This CDR3 has 12 amino acids. CDR3 sequence: CASSRSPHEQYF. CDR3 nucleotides: TGTGCCAGCAGCCGTTCTCCCCACGAGCAGTACTTC.

This clonotype has just a few counts. A read error is possible here, since a much larger clone lies one base away. This sequence joins TRBV12-3 or TRBV12-4 and TRBJ2-1; D is possibly TRBD2 (5 bases). The CDR3 is 11 amino acids. CDR3 nucleotide sequence: TGTGTCAGCAGCTTACTAGGTGAGCAGTTCTTC. This codes for CVSSLLGEQFF.

This clonotype was seen a handful of times. Being one base from a much bigger clone, this may be a read error. This chain joins TRBV20-1 and TRBJ1-5, with a possible D match to TRBD1 (6 bases). CDR1 and CDR2 from the germline V gene are DFQATT and SNEGSKA (reference sequence). V lost 6 bases and J lost 3, with 21 bases in between. CDR3 length: 16 residues. CDR3 sequence reads: CSAPRPKGQTNQPQHF. The CDR3, as DNA: TGCAGTGCCCCCCGCCCAAAGGGACAAACCAATCAGCCCCAGCATTTT.

The chain has TRBV6-6 and TRBJ1-1; 7 nucleotides agree with TRBD1. Looked up from germline, CDR1 is MNHNY and CDR2 is SVGAGI (reference sequence). The CDR3 has 14 amino acids. The junction had 12 bases not matched to a gene; V was cut back by 8 bases and J by 6 bases. The CDR3 DNA sequence: TGTGCCAGCGCCCCGGGACAGACCCCTCCTGAAGCTTTCTTT. Residues: CASAPGQTPPEAFF.

As concerns this clonotype: Germline is not matched at one junction end, which may reflect a read error. This chain joins TRBV19 and TRBJ1-1; 9 nucleotides line up with TRBD1. Looked up from germline, CDR1 is LNHDA and CDR2 is SQIVND (reference sequence). The CDR3 contains 14 residues. The CDR3 region is CASSNRGRNTGAFF. The CDR3 DNA follows: TGTGCCAGTAGTAACAGGGGGCGGAACACTGGAGCTTTCTTT.

This clonotype has ten or more counts. The chain combines TRBV10-3 with TRBJ1-1; a possible D gene is TRBD1 (5 bases). Looked up from germline, CDR1 is ENHRY and CDR2 is SYGVKD. The CDR3 length is 15 residues. V was shortened by 5 bases and J by 0 bases, with 13 bases between the two germline ends. DNA of the CDR3: TGTGCCATCAGTCCCGGGACGGGTTTGAACACTGAAGCTTTCTTT. It translates to CAISPGTGLNTEAFF.

The chain is built from TRBV11-2 and TRBJ1-3; TRBD1 might be the D (6 bases). Germline loops: CDR1 SGHAT, CDR2 FQNNGV. The ends were cut back, 3 bases at V and 3 bases at J, with 21 bases in the middle. This CDR3 comprises 18 residues. The CDR3 DNA reads TGTGCCAGCAGCTTTAACCCCGCGGGGGGCTTAGGTGGAAACACCATATATTTT. Translation gives CASSFNPAGGLGGNTIYF.

This clonotype was counted between two and nine times. This may come from a read error, since a much larger clone is one base off. The rearrangement uses TRBV20-1 and TRBJ2-1; weak D call: TRBD1 (5 bases). The CDR3 has 12 residues. Germline V CDR1 and CDR2: DFQATT, SNEGSKA (reference sequence). The CDR3 loop is CSALTGYNEPFF. In DNA, the CDR3 is TGCAGTGCGTTAACAGGTTACAATGAGCCGTTCTTC.

J is TRBJ1-1 and V is TRBV5-5; maybe TRBD1 (6 bases). The CDR3 spans 15 residues. Germline V CDR1 and CDR2: SGHKS, YYEKEE (reference sequence). Trimming stripped 4 bases from V and 2 bases from J, with 15 bases between. The CDR3: CASSPRGAGNTEAFF. The CDR3 bases are TGTGCCAGCAGCCCGAGGGGGGCAGGAAACACTGAAGCTTTCTTT.